These 32 T cell receptor beta chains were all obtained from the same sample, sequenced in a study of blood T cell repertoires in COVID-19. Only in-frame clones appear in the TCRdb table, and some are missing; sequencing was by immunoSEQ multiplex PCR. Of roughly 230,000 clones in the sample, roughly four fifths were seen once. The sample taken for sequencing was peripheral blood. The receptor source for this set is a man aged 50 or older with acute or convalescent COVID-19.

The chain uses TRBV6-5 and TRBJ1-2; TRBD1 might be the D (5 bases). The germline CDR1 and CDR2 sequences are MNHEY and SVGAGI. The CDR3 extends over 14 amino acids. V was shortened by 4 bases and J by 3 bases, with 12 bases between the two germline ends. DNA for the CDR3: TGTGCCAGCAGTTGGGGCACAGCTGACTATGGCTACACCTTC. Translating gives CASSWGTADYGYTF.

V and J are TRBV30 and TRBJ2-7, with a possible D match to TRBD2 (6 bases). The CDR3 runs 12 residues. V was cut by 3 bases and J by 1 base, with 7 bases left in between. In germline, CDR1 is GTSNPN, CDR2 SVGIG (reference sequence). The CDR3 nucleotides read TGTGCCTGGAGAGGAGGGTCCTACGAGCAGTACTTC. Protein sequence: CAWRGGSYEQYF.

This clone has only one observation. The chain carries TRBV10-3 and TRBJ2-7; TRBD2 matches 9 bases. The trim removed 7 bases at V and 1 base at J, leaving 8 bases unmatched. The CDR3 spans 15 residues. Germline V gives CDR1 ENHRY, CDR2 SYGVKD. CDR3 residues: CAIKALAGQSYEQYF. CDR3 nucleotide sequence: TGTGCCATCAAGGCTCTAGCGGGACAGTCCTACGAGCAGTACTTC.

This clone was detected only a few times. V and J are TRBV29-1 and TRBJ1-1, with TRBD1 matching over 7 bases. V shed 8 bases and J 6 bases; nucleotides not matched to a gene: 12. The CDR3 has 13 amino acids. Germline CDR1 SQVTM, CDR2 ANQGSEA. CDR3 DNA sequence: TGCAGCTTCGACGGTACAGGGGCCGCTGAAGCTTTCTTT. Amino acid sequence: CSFDGTGAAEAFF.

This clone was seen a few times. This chain's CDR3 is CASSPRASLGNEQFF. The CDR3 region has the DNA TGTGCCAGCAGCCCCCGAGCGTCTTTAGGCAATGAGCAGTTCTTC. The chain is built from TRBV9 and TRBJ2-1; D gene uncertain. From germline, CDR1 is SGDLS and CDR2 YYNGEE. V was shortened by 4 bases and J by 6 bases, with 17 bases between the two germline ends. There are 15 residues in the CDR3.

The J gene is TRBJ2-7, the V gene TRBV28; D gene unclear. V was pared by 5 bases and J by 0 bases, with 8 bases between. The germline V gene encodes CDR1 MDHEN and CDR2 SYDVKM. CDR3 length: 13 residues. CDR3 nucleotide sequence: TGTGCCAGCAGTGGTGGCAGCTCCTACGAGCAGTACTTC. This gives the protein CASSGGSSYEQYF.

This clone was counted a single time. V and J are TRBV18 and TRBJ2-1; 10 positions match TRBD1. The CDR3 covers 11 residues. V lost 3 bases and J lost 15; bases outside the gene matches: 2. Germline V gene data show CDR1 as KGHSH and CDR2 as LQKENI. CDR3 sequence: CASSPGQGSFF. CDR3 sequence (DNA): TGTGCCAGCTCACCGGGACAGGGGTCGTTCTTC. Supplemented by reference TRBV18 and TRBJ2-1, the full variable domain reads NAGVMQNPRHLVRRRGQEARLRCSPMKGHSHVYWYRQLPEEGLKFMVYLQKENIIDESGMPKERFSAEFPKEGPSILRIQQVVRGDSAAYFCASSPGQGSFFGPGTRLTVL.

In regard to this clone: Other DNA sequences in this sample translate to the same CDR3. V gene TRBV7-9 combines with J gene TRBJ2-7; 9 nucleotides match TRBD1. Germline V CDR1 and CDR2: SEHNR, FQNEAQ (reference sequence). This CDR3 comprises 15 residues. Trimming at V came to 5 bases and at J to 3 bases, leaving 8 bases not matched to a gene. The CDR3 loop is CASSPPGTGFYEQYF. CDR3 nucleotide sequence: TGTGCCAGCAGCCCCCCCGGGACAGGGTTCTACGAGCAGTACTTC.

This clone occurred once. The J gene is TRBJ2-7, the V gene TRBV19; 11 bases are a match to TRBD1. Germline V gives CDR1 LNHDA, CDR2 SQIVND (reference sequence). The CDR3 loop spans 15 amino acids. V shed 5 bases and J 5 bases; nucleotides not matched to a gene: 8. The CDR3: CASSRWTGGTNEQYF. The CDR3, as DNA: TGTGCCAGTAGTCGGTGGACAGGGGGCACGAACGAGCAGTACTTC.

This clone came up once. The J gene is TRBJ1-2, the V gene TRBV3-1 (or the pseudogene TRBV3-2); tentatively, D is TRBD1 (5 bases). This CDR3 region has 15 residues. Germline CDR1 is LGHDT and CDR2 is YNNKEL (reference sequence). Trimming pared 7 bases from V and 2 bases from J, leaving 17 bases between. The CDR3 is CASNPGGDPNYGYTF. The CDR3 DNA reads TGTGCCAGCAACCCCGGGGGGGATCCCAACTATGGCTACACCTTC.

V gene TRBV9 combines with J gene TRBJ1-6, with no clear D. This CDR3 is built from 13 residues. Germline V gene lookup returns CDR1 SGDLS and CDR2 YYNGEE. V was cut by 4 bases and J by 16 bases, with 18 bases left in between. DNA of the CDR3: TGTGCCAGCAGCAAAAACCTGGGCGAAATTCTCCACTTT. Amino acid sequence: CASSKNLGEILHF.

The chain couples TRBV12-3 or TRBV12-4 to TRBJ1-1; no reliable D call. With 6 bases removed from V and 5 bases from J, the gap between germline ends came to 7 bases. This CDR3 comprises 11 residues. CDR3 DNA: TGTGCCAGCAGCACGGGGACTGAAGCTTTCTTT. Protein product: CASSTGTEAFF.

The rearrangement uses TRBV4-2 and TRBJ2-3; D gene uncertain. V was pared by 0 bases and J by 0 bases, with 10 bases between. The CDR3 is 16 amino acids. CDR1 LGHNA and CDR2 YNFKEQ come from the germline V gene. The CDR3 nucleotides read TGTGCCAGCAGCCAAGACTTCGAGGTTAGCACAGATACGCAGTATTTT. Amino acids: CASSQDFEVSTDTQYF.

This clone was detected a few times. This sequence joins TRBV1 and TRBJ1-3; the table's TRBD1 call for D was not verified on the DNA. TRBV1 is an annotated pseudogene. CDR3 length: 15 residues. CDR3 DNA sequence: TGCACCAGCAGCCTTTTTTCAGGCTCTGGAAACACCATATATTTT. This gives the protein CTSSLFSGSGNTIYF.

As DNA, the CDR3 is TGTGCCAGCCACTCGGGACTAGCGGGGTACAATGAGCAGTTCTTC. It encodes CASHSGLAGYNEQFF. This chain connects TRBV19 to TRBJ2-1; 13 positions match TRBD2. This CDR3 contains 15 residues. Trimming removed 9 bases from V and 4 bases from J; junction bases left unmatched: 6. Germline CDR1 reads LNHDA; CDR2 reads SQIVND (reference sequence). Full variable domain (outside the CDR3, taken from reference TRBV19 and TRBJ2-1): DGGITQSPKYLFRKEGQNVTLSCEQNLNHDAMYWYRQDPGQGLRLIYYSQIVNDFQKGDIAEGYSVSREKKESFPLTVTSAQKNPTAFYLCASHSGLAGYNEQFFGPGTRLTVL.

V and J are TRBV2 and TRBJ1-1, with 7 bases aligning to TRBD1. The CDR3 contains 13 residues. V lost 8 bases to trimming and J lost 4 bases; unmatched junction nucleotides: 7. Germline V gene sequence: CDR1 SNHLY, CDR2 FYNNEI. CDR3 sequence reads: CASGGTVPTEAFF. DNA for the CDR3: TGTGCCAGCGGGGGGACAGTTCCCACTGAAGCTTTCTTT.

This chain joins TRBV11-3 and TRBJ2-7; no clear D. The CDR3 runs 14 residues. The germline V gene encodes CDR1 SGHNT and CDR2 YENEEA. Trimming pared 1 base from V and 5 bases from J, leaving 12 bases between. CDR3 loop: CASSLGGSPHEQYF. The CDR3 nucleotides are TGTGCCAGCAGCTTAGGCGGATCCCCCCACGAGCAGTACTTC.

This clone appeared once. The chain is built from TRBV28 and TRBJ2-3, with TRBD1 matching 9 bases. Per germline, CDR1 MDHEN and CDR2 SYDVKM. CDR3 length: 17 amino acids. Trimming removed 7 bases from V and 0 bases from J; junction bases left unmatched: 11. The CDR3 spells CASIPMGQGPSTDTQYF. Here the CDR3 DNA reads TGTGCCAGCATTCCTATGGGACAGGGCCCGAGCACAGATACGCAGTATTTT.

The J gene is TRBJ2-7, the V gene TRBV10-3; 15 bases match TRBD2. The CDR3 is made up of 13 amino acids. After removal of 10 bases from V and 7 bases from J, the junction contained 5 bases not matched to a gene. Germline CDR1 is ENHRY and CDR2 is SYGVKD. CDR3 loop: CATGLAGGLEQYF. The CDR3 DNA reads TGTGCCACCGGACTAGCGGGAGGGCTTGAGCAGTACTTC.

The chain has TRBV4-1 and TRBJ2-7, with D maybe TRBD1 (6 bases). The V end was cut by 3 bases, the J end by 0 bases, with 12 bases between. The germline gives CDR1 MGHRA, CDR2 YSYEKL. This CDR3 is built from 15 residues. Here the CDR3 DNA reads TGCGCCAGCAGCCAGACAGGCCTTAGCTCCTACGAGCAGTACTTC. The encoded protein is CASSQTGLSSYEQYF.

This chain joins TRBV2 and TRBJ2-1; 7 bases are shared with TRBD2. Germline values: CDR1 SNHLY, CDR2 FYNNEI. This CDR3 contains 13 residues. Trimming cost V 11 bases and J 6 bases; bases outside gene matches: 10. CDR3: CAGSLGGVNEQFF. CDR3 in DNA: TGTGCCGGCTCCCTGGGAGGGGTCAATGAGCAGTTCTTC.

V is TRBV5-1 and J is TRBJ2-6, with no clear D. CDR1 SGHRS and CDR2 YFSETQ come from the germline V gene. The CDR3 is 16 residues long. Between the trimmed V and J ends, which lost 0 bases and 2 bases, there was a span of 9 bases. CDR3 coding DNA: TGCGCCAGCAGCTTGGTCGCCGGAGCTGGGGCCAACGTCCTGACTTTC. It is translated as CASSLVAGAGANVLTF.

The genes are TRBV11-2 and TRBJ2-7, with a tentative D call TRBD2 (6 bases). The CDR3 covers 14 residues. Between the trimmed V and J ends, which lost 1 base and 3 bases, there was a span of 10 bases. The V gene's germline CDR1 is SGHAT and CDR2 FQNNGV. The CDR3: CASSLVGGDYEQYF. The CDR3 nucleotides read TGTGCCAGCAGCTTAGTTGGAGGGGACTACGAGCAGTACTTC.

The chain employs TRBV27 and TRBJ2-2, with 9 bases that match TRBD1. The CDR3 spans 15 residues. Trimming at V came to 6 bases and at J to 4 bases, leaving 6 bases not matched to a gene. Germline CDR1 reads MNHEY; CDR2 reads SMNVEV (reference sequence). This CDR3 reads CASSKGGQGTGELFF. CDR3 DNA: TGTGCCAGCAGCAAAGGGGGACAGGGCACCGGGGAGCTGTTTTTT.

CDR3 sequence reads: CASSLLYGYTF. The CDR3 DNA sequence: TGTGCCAGCAGTCTCTTATATGGCTACACCTTC. The rearrangement uses TRBV6-2 or TRBV6-3 and TRBJ1-2; D not resolved. Looked up from germline, CDR1 is MNHEY and CDR2 is SVGEGT. Trimming cost V 5 bases and J 5 bases, with 6 bases left between them. This CDR3 region has 11 residues.

The chain couples TRBV5-5 to TRBJ1-5; no reliable D call. This CDR3 is 14 amino acids long. CDR1 is SGHKS and CDR2 is YYEKEE in the germline V gene (reference sequence). V was clipped by 1 base and J by 4 bases, with 9 bases between them. CDR3 nucleotides: TGTGCCAGCAGCTTGTGGGCAGATAATCAGCCCCAGCATTTT. This encodes CASSLWADNQPQHF.

The rearrangement links TRBV7-3 to TRBJ1-1, with D tentatively TRBD1 (5 bases). The CDR3 totals 14 residues. The V end was cut by 2 bases, the J end by 7 bases, with 14 bases between. Germline CDR1 and CDR2: SGHTA and FQGTGA. The CDR3 is CASSLLGGDDEAFF. In DNA form, the CDR3 reads TGTGCCAGCAGCTTATTGGGAGGGGACGATGAAGCTTTCTTT.

This chain joins TRBV27 and TRBJ2-6; D possibly corresponds to TRBD1 (6 bases). The CDR3 is made up of 15 amino acids. CDR1 and CDR2 from the germline V gene are MNHEY and SMNVEV (reference sequence). V lost 3 bases to trimming and J lost 2 bases, with 8 bases between them. The CDR3 sequence: CASSFSGAGANVLTF. The CDR3 DNA reads as TGTGCCAGCAGTTTCTCAGGGGCTGGGGCCAACGTCCTGACTTTC.

J is TRBJ2-3 and V is TRBV19; a weak D match, TRBD2 (6 bases). This CDR3 has 14 amino acids. In germline, CDR1 is LNHDA, CDR2 SQIVND (reference sequence). The germline V and J ends were trimmed by 1 base and 4 bases, with 9 bases remaining between them. The CDR3 sequence: CASSIGGGADTQYF. The CDR3 region has the DNA TGTGCCAGTAGTATAGGCGGAGGGGCAGATACGCAGTATTTT. Looking up the rest from reference TRBV19 and TRBJ2-3 gives the full variable domain: DGGITQSPKYLFRKEGQNVTLSCEQNLNHDAMYWYRQDPGQGLRLIYYSQIVNDFQKGDIAEGYSVSREKKESFPLTVTSAQKNPTAFYLCASSIGGGADTQYFGPGTRLTVL.

This clone was seen just once. The chain joins TRBV5-6 to TRBJ2-7, with D possibly TRBD2 on 6 matching bases. This CDR3 is built from 13 residues. The germline V and J ends were trimmed by 2 bases and 7 bases, with 13 bases remaining between them. From germline, CDR1 is SGHDT and CDR2 YYEEEE. Written as DNA, the CDR3 is TGTGCCAGCAGCTTTAAACCGGGAGAGGAGCAGTACTTC. Residues: CASSFKPGEEQYF.

The CDR3, as DNA: TGTGCCACGACAGCGAGGAACATTCAGTACTTC. The encoded protein is CATTARNIQYF. The chain couples TRBV19 to TRBJ2-4, with a possible D match to TRBD1 (5 bases). The CDR3 is made up of 11 amino acids. The V gene lost 10 bases and the J gene lost 7 bases, with 11 bases spanning the gap. The V gene's germline CDR1 is LNHDA and CDR2 SQIVND (reference sequence).

This clone was detected once. Written as DNA, the CDR3 is TGTGCCAGCAGCTCCGAACTGGAGGCCCCCTACGAGCAGTACTTC. Translating it yields CASSSELEAPYEQYF. The J gene is TRBJ2-7, the V gene TRBV11-2; perhaps TRBD2 as D (5 bases). Germline CDR1 SGHAT, CDR2 FQNNGV. The V end lost 4 bases, the J end lost 2 bases, and 15 bases lay between the germline ends. The CDR3 contains 15 residues. The full variable domain, rest sourced from reference TRBV11-2 and TRBJ2-7, is EAGVAQSPRYKIIEKRQSVAFWCNPISGHATLYWYQQILGQGPKLLIQFQNNGVVDDSQLPKDRFSAERLKGVDSTLKIQPAKLEDSAVYLCASSSELEAPYEQYFGPGTRLTVT.